Following are 20 T cell receptor beta chains from one sample sequenced in a study of blood T cell repertoires in COVID-19. Assay used: immunoSEQ multiplex PCR; TCRdb lists only in-frame clones, some missing. The sample consists of approximately 530,000 clones, about 89% of them appearing once. Sequencing input: peripheral blood. Source of these receptors: a woman between 45 and 60 years old with COVID-19, enrolled during active disease.

The chain carries TRBV7-2 and TRBJ2-3, with 9 bases identical to TRBD2. The CDR3 totals 15 residues. Germline assignment: CDR1 SGHTA and CDR2 FQGNSA. V lost 4 bases, J lost 7 bases, and 9 bases stayed unmatched. This CDR3 reads CASSSNSGGGYTQYF. The CDR3 DNA reads as TGTGCCAGCAGCTCCAATAGCGGGGGCGGGTATACGCAGTATTTT.

This clone is a singleton in its sample. V gene TRBV19 combines with J gene TRBJ1-2; D perhaps matches TRBD1 (6 bases). The germline gives CDR1 LNHDA, CDR2 SQIVND (reference sequence). Trimming removed 5 bases from V and 7 bases from J, with 11 bases in between. There are 12 residues in the CDR3. CDR3 loop: CASSFGGAGYTF. The DNA of the CDR3 is TGTGCCAGTAGTTTCGGGGGGGCTGGCTACACCTTC. Based on the CDR3 plus reference TRBV19 and TRBJ1-2, the full variable domain is DGGITQSPKYLFRKEGQNVTLSCEQNLNHDAMYWYRQDPGQGLRLIYYSQIVNDFQKGDIAEGYSVSREKKESFPLTVTSAQKNPTAFYLCASSFGGAGYTFGSGTRLTVV.

Of note for this clone: This sample includes further DNA sequences coding for the same CDR3. The chain links TRBV5-1 to TRBJ1-2; D perhaps matches TRBD1 (5 bases). This CDR3 region has 12 residues. Germline CDR1 and CDR2: SGHRS and YFSETQ. Trimming removed 0 bases at V and 7 bases at J, with 7 bases between. For the CDR3, the DNA is TGCGCCAGCAGCTTGGTGGGGGGTGGCTACACCTTC. This sequence encodes CASSLVGGGYTF.

This chain links TRBV30 with TRBJ1-6, with D possibly matching TRBD1 (5 bases). CDR3 size: 13 residues. The V gene's germline CDR1 is GTSNPN and CDR2 SVGIG (reference sequence). With 4 bases removed from V and 7 bases from J, the gap between germline ends came to 11 bases. CDR3 bases: TGTGCCTGGAACAGGCTCTTCAATTCACCCCTCCACTTT. Protein sequence: CAWNRLFNSPLHF.

V usage is TRBV5-1 and J usage is TRBJ1-1; 7 bases are a match to TRBD1. The length of the CDR3 is 15 residues. The germline V gene has CDR1 SGHRS and CDR2 YFSETQ. With 7 bases clipped from V and 1 base from J, the junction kept 10 bases outside the gene matches. In DNA, the CDR3 is TGCGCCAGCCGAGTCGCAGGGGGTGCGAACACTGAAGCTTTCTTT. Encoded protein: CASRVAGGANTEAFF. Drawing the rest from reference TRBV5-1 and TRBJ1-1, the complete variable domain is KAGVTQTPRYLIKTRGQQVTLSCSPISGHRSVSWYQQTPGQGLQFLFEYFSETQRNKGNFPGRFSGRQFSNSRSEMNVSTLELGDSALYLCASRVAGGANTEAFFGQGTRLTVV.

The V and J genes are TRBV4-1 and TRBJ1-1; D is ambiguous. Germline loops: CDR1 MGHRA, CDR2 YSYEKL. V was cut by 8 bases and J by 3 bases, with 13 bases left in between. This CDR3 region has 13 residues. The CDR3: CASLGVGDTEAFF. The CDR3, as DNA: TGCGCCAGCTTGGGAGTCGGTGACACTGAAGCTTTCTTT.

This chain uses TRBV7-3 with TRBJ2-3; D gene unclear. Trimming left V 5 bases short and J 0 bases short, with 9 bases between. Germline V CDR1 and CDR2: SGHTA, FQGTGA. The CDR3 runs to 14 residues. The CDR3, as DNA: TGTGCCAGCAGCCATGACACTAGCACAGATACGCAGTATTTT. Its translation is CASSHDTSTDTQYF.

The gene calls are TRBV30 and TRBJ1-1; D ambiguous. From germline, CDR1 is GTSNPN and CDR2 SVGIG (reference sequence). This CDR3 has 13 residues. V shed 4 bases and J shed 3 bases, with 12 bases lying between them. The CDR3: CAWIVVRDTEAFF. DNA for the CDR3: TGTGCCTGGATAGTTGTGAGGGACACTGAAGCTTTCTTT.

This chain uses TRBV5-4 with TRBJ2-7; TRBD2 matches at 7 bases. Germline V gene data show CDR1 as SGHNT and CDR2 as YYREEE (reference sequence). This CDR3 comprises 14 residues. The trim removed 4 bases at V and 5 bases at J, leaving 9 bases unmatched. The CDR3 region is CASSLQAGDHEQYF. DNA for the CDR3: TGTGCCAGCAGCCTCCAGGCGGGGGACCACGAGCAGTACTTC.

The genes are TRBV10-1 and TRBJ2-7; no clear D gene. CDR3 length: 12 amino acids. V lost 3 bases to trimming and J lost 1 base, with 4 bases between them. Germline CDR1 and CDR2: WNHNN and SYGVQD (reference sequence). As DNA, the CDR3 is TGCGCCAGCAGTGATTATTCCTACGAGCAGTACTTC. This encodes CASSDYSYEQYF.

This chain connects TRBV5-1 to TRBJ1-2; 12 bases match TRBD1. The CDR3 runs 15 residues. V shed 2 bases and J 4 bases; nucleotides not matched to a gene: 3. The germline V gene has CDR1 SGHRS and CDR2 YFSETQ. CDR3 nucleotide sequence: TGCGCCAGCAGCTTTAGGGACAGGGGGCTCTATGGCTACACCTTC. As protein: CASSFRDRGLYGYTF.

J is TRBJ2-3 and V is TRBV9; TRBD2 matches 8 bases. CDR3 length: 18 amino acids. V dropped 3 bases and J dropped 2; count of bases not matched to a gene: 14. Per germline, CDR1 SGDLS and CDR2 YYNGEE. CDR3 loop: CASSAHRGAGGSTDTQYF. CDR3 sequence (DNA): TGTGCCAGCAGCGCCCACCGGGGTGCGGGGGGATCCACAGATACGCAGTATTTT.

The chain carries TRBV7-9 and TRBJ2-7; 15 positions agree with TRBD2. CDR1 and CDR2 (germline): SEHNR, FQNEAQ (reference sequence). CDR3 length equals 17 residues. After removal of 3 bases from V and 7 bases from J, the junction contained 10 bases not matched to a gene. In DNA, the CDR3 is TGTGCCAGCAGCTTGTTCTTAGGGACTAGCGGGGGGAGTGAGCAGTACTTC. This encodes CASSLFLGTSGGSEQYF.

This clone has only one observation. The chain links TRBV30 to TRBJ2-1; tentatively, D is TRBD2 (7 bases). The CDR3 runs to 13 residues. The V gene's germline CDR1 is GTSNPN and CDR2 SVGIG (reference sequence). V was cut by 4 bases and J by 2 bases, with 9 bases left in between. The CDR3 reads CAWMGGPYNEQFF. In DNA form, the CDR3 reads TGTGCCTGGATGGGGGGGCCCTACAATGAGCAGTTCTTC.

The CDR3 DNA is TGTGCCAGCAGTTTGTGGAGGAACACTGAAGCTTTCTTT. It translates to CASSLWRNTEAFF. This chain connects TRBV12-3 or TRBV12-4 to TRBJ1-1; D remains ambiguous. V lost 3 bases, J lost 1 base, and 6 bases lay in between. This CDR3 has 13 amino acids.

This sequence joins TRBV5-5 and TRBJ2-5; a weak D match, TRBD1 (5 bases). V was trimmed by 4 bases and J by 5 bases, leaving 15 bases between them. CDR3 length: 14 amino acids. The germline V gene has CDR1 SGHKS and CDR2 YYEKEE (reference sequence). The CDR3 region is CASSRSGSVETQYF. The CDR3 DNA reads TGTGCCAGCAGCCGCTCAGGGTCGGTGGAGACCCAGTACTTC.

The gene calls are TRBV2 and TRBJ2-2, with D possibly TRBD1 on 6 matching bases. The ends were cut back, 7 bases at V and 2 bases at J, with 8 bases in the middle. Germline values: CDR1 SNHLY, CDR2 FYNNEI. The length of the CDR3 is 13 residues. The CDR3 bases are TGTGCCAGCACGGACAGTAACACCGGGGAGCTGTTTTTT. This gives the protein CASTDSNTGELFF.

The chain employs TRBV28 and TRBJ1-2; tentative D call: TRBD1 (5 bases). Per the germline V gene, CDR1 is MDHEN and CDR2 is SYDVKM. The ends were cut back, 6 bases at V and 4 bases at J, with 12 bases in the middle. The CDR3 contains 13 residues. CDR3 sequence reads: CASRGTGVYGYTF. The DNA of the CDR3 is TGTGCCAGCAGGGGGACGGGAGTCTATGGCTACACCTTC.

This clone was seen a handful of times. This chain uses TRBV5-4 with TRBJ2-5; 9 bases are shared with TRBD2. J lost 5 bases, V lost 5 bases, and 19 bases had no gene match. From germline, CDR1 is SGHNT and CDR2 YYREEE (reference sequence). CDR3 length: 18 amino acids. The CDR3 DNA reads as TGTGCCAGCAGTTCCTCTCAGGGACTAGCCCCAGAAGTGGAGACCCAGTACTTC. Amino acids: CASSSSQGLAPEVETQYF.

This chain joins TRBV4-1 and TRBJ2-3, with TRBD2 matching over 7 bases. Germline loops: CDR1 MGHRA, CDR2 YSYEKL. V shed 0 bases and J 2 bases; nucleotides not matched to a gene: 5. The length of the CDR3 is 16 residues. The chain's CDR3 is CASSQESLADTDTQYF. DNA of the CDR3: TGCGCCAGCAGCCAAGAAAGCCTAGCGGACACAGATACGCAGTATTTT.